The sequence of this T cell receptor beta chain was determined in a study of blood T cell repertoires in COVID-19. The germline V gene encodes CDR1 MNHEY and CDR2 SVGAGI. The V gene end was trimmed by 2 bases and the J gene end by 8 bases; junction bases not matched to a gene: 5. The CDR3 is 14 amino acids. As handled by the study authors: The authors estimated nucleated cell counts from reference gene primer amplification. TCRdb keeps only in-frame clones here, not all; method: immunoSEQ multiplex PCR. V and J calls and clone size follow that table, whereas D and trimming were derived from the DNA. The sample records about 120,000 clones, approximately 90% being singletons.

The chain joins TRBV6-5 to TRBJ1-4, with 7 bases fitting TRBD1. The sequence derives from a man aged 65-85 years with active or convalescent COVID-19. The sample taken for sequencing was peripheral blood. The CDR3 coding sequence is TGTGCCAGCAGTTACGGGCAGGGGGACGAAAAACTGTTTTTT. Translation gives CASSYGQGDEKLFF.